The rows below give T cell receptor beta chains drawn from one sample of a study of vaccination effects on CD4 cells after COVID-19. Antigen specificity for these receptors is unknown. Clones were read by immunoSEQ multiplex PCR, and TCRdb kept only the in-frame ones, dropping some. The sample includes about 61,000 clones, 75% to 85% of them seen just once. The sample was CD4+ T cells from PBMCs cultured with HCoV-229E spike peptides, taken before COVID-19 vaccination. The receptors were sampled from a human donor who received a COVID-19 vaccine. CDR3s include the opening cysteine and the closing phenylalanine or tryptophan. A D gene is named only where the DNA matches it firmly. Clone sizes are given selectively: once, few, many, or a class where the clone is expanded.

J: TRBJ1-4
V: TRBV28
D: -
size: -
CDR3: CASQGTNEKLFF
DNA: TGTGCCAGCCAGGGTACTAATGAAAAACTGTTTTTT

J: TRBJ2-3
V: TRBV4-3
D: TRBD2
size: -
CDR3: CASSQEAGGPPDTQYF
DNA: TGCGCCAGCAGCCAAGAAGCGGGGGGGCCCCCAGATACGCAGTATTTT

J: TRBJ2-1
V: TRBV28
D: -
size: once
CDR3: CASSETGMGYNEQFF
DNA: TGTGCCAGCAGTGAGACAGGTATGGGCTACAATGAGCAGTTCTTC

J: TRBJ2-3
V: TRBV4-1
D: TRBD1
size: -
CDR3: CASSQRTGNPDTQYF
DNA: TGCGCCAGCAGCCAACGGACAGGGAACCCAGATACGCAGTATTTT

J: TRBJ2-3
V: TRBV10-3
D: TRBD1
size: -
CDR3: CAISSQGVVDTQYF
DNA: TGTGCCATCAGTTCGCAGGGGGTTGTGGATACGCAGTATTTT

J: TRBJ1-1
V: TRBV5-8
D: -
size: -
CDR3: CASSFSLDGGGAFF
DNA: TGTGCCAGCAGTTTCTCCTTGGATGGGGGGGGAGCTTTCTTT

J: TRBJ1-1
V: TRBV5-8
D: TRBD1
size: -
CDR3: CASPSGGGESTEAFF
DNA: TGTGCCAGCCCCTCCGGAGGGGGCGAAAGCACTGAAGCTTTCTTT

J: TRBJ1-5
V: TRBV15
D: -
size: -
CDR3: CATSRGQLSNQPQHF
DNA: TGTGCCACCAGCAGAGGACAGCTGAGCAATCAGCCCCAGCATTTT

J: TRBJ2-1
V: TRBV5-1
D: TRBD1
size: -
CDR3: CASSLLRQGNNEQFF
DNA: TGCGCCAGCAGCTTACTTCGACAGGGAAACAATGAGCAGTTCTTC

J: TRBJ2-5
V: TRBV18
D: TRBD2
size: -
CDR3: CASSRGLAETQYF
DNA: TGTGCCAGCTCACGGGGACTAGCGGAGACCCAGTACTTC

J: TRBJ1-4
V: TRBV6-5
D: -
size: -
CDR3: CASSYSGEKLFF
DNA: TGTGCCAGCAGTTACTCCGGTGAAAAACTGTTTTTT

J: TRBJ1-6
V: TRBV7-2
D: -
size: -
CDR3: CASSLYLHRNSPLHF
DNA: TGTGCCAGCAGCTTATATTTACACAGAAATTCACCCCTCCACTTT

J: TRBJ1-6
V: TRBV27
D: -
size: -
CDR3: CASSRQANWSPLHF
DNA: TGTGCCAGCAGTCGACAGGCTAATTGGTCACCCCTCCACTTT

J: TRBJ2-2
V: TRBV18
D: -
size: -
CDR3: CASSRGLVPGELFF
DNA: TGTGCCAGCTCACGAGGCCTGGTCCCCGGGGAGCTGTTTTTT

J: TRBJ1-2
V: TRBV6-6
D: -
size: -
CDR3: CASTRREYGYTF
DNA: TGTGCCAGCACCCGCAGGGAGTATGGCTACACCTTC

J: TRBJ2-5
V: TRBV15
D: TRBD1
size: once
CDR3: CATSRQGAGETQYF
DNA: TGTGCCACCAGCCGACAGGGGGCGGGAGAGACCCAGTACTTC

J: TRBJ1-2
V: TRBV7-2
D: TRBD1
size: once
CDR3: CASSETGGIELGYGYTF
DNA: TGTGCCAGCAGCGAGACAGGGGGAATCGAGCTTGGCTATGGCTACACCTTC

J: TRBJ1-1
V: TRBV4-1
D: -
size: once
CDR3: CASSQVRGTEAFF
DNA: TGCGCCAGCAGCCAAGTTAGGGGAACTGAAGCTTTCTTT

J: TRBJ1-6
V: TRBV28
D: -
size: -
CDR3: CASRSIDGLYNSPLHF
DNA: TGTGCCAGCCGTTCTATCGACGGCCTCTATAATTCACCCCTCCACTTT

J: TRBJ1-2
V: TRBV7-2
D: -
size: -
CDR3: CASSLTEYGYTF
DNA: TGTGCCAGCAGCCTGACAGAATATGGCTACACCTTC

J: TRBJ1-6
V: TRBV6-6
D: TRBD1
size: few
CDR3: CASSRLAGTGYNSPLHF
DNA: TGTGCCAGCAGTCGTCTCGCCGGGACAGGTTATAATTCACCCCTCCACTTT

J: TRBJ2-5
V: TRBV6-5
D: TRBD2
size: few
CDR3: CASSTSGAGETQYF
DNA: TGTGCCAGCAGTACTAGCGGGGCGGGAGAGACCCAGTACTTC

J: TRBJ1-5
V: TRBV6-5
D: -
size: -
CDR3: CASSPGVLSNQPQHF
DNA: TGTGCCAGCAGCCCCGGGGTTCTGAGCAATCAGCCCCAGCATTTT

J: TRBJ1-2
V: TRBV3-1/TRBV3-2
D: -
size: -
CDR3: CASSQEGYGYTF
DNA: TGTGCCAGCAGCCAAGAAGGCTATGGCTACACCTTC

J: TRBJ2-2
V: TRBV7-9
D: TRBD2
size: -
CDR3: CASSFFAGGALPGELFF
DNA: TGTGCCAGCAGCTTTTTTGCGGGGGGGGCCCTCCCCGGGGAGCTGTTTTTT

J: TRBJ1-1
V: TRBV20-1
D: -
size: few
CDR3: CSASFDTIRNEAFF
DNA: TGCAGTGCTAGTTTCGATACTATTAGGAATGAAGCTTTCTTT

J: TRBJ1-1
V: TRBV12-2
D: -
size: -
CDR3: CASRLSLGCRRGTEAFF
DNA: TGTGCAAGTCGCTTATCGTTAGGGTGTCGTAGGGGCACTGAAGCTTTCTTT

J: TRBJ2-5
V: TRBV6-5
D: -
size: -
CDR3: CASCRTLVGETQYF
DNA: TGTGCCAGCTGCCGGACGTTAGTCGGGGAGACCCAGTACTTC

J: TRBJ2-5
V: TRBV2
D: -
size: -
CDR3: CASSDTRPQETQYF
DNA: TGTGCCAGCAGTGATACCAGGCCTCAAGAGACCCAGTACTTC

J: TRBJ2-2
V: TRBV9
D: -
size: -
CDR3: CASSVGGLANTGELFF
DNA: TGTGCCAGCAGCGTAGGGGGACTCGCGAACACCGGGGAGCTGTTTTTT

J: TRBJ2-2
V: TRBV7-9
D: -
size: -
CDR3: CASSLNTGELFF
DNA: TGTGCCAGCAGCCTCAACACCGGGGAGCTGTTTTTT

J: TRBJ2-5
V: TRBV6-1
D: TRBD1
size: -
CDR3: CASSEAGTGGKTQYF
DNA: TGTGCCAGCAGTGAAGCAGGTACAGGGGGGAAGACCCAGTACTTC

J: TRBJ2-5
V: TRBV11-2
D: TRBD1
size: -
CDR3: CASSFRATGDVAIGETQYF
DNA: TGTGCCAGCAGCTTTAGAGCGACAGGGGATGTGGCGATCGGGGAGACCCAGTACTTC

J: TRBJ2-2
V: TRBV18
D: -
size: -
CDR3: CASSLVLAGELFF
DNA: TGTGCCAGCTCACTTGTTCTCGCCGGGGAGCTGTTTTTT

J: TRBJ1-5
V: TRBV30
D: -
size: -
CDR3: CAWSRDGDQPQHF
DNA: TGTGCCTGGAGTAGGGACGGGGATCAGCCCCAGCATTTT

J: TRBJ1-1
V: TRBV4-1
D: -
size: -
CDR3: CASSPRDITEAFF
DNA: TGCGCCAGCAGCCCCCGGGACATTACTGAAGCTTTCTTT

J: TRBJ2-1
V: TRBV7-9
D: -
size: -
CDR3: CASSLKGRLNEQFF
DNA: TGTGCCAGCAGCTTAAAAGGCAGGCTCAATGAGCAGTTCTTC

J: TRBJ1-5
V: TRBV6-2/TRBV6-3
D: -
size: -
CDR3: CASSYGSNQPQHF
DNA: TGTGCCAGCAGTTACGGTAGCAATCAGCCCCAGCATTTT

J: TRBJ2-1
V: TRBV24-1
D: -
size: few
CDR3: CATSGGWQRVNEQFF
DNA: TGTGCCACCAGTGGAGGCTGGCAGCGCGTCAATGAGCAGTTCTTC

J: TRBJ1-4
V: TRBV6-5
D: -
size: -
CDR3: CASSYRENEKLFF
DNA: TGTGCCAGCAGTTACCGGGAAAATGAAAAACTGTTTTTT

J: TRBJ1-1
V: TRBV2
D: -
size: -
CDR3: CASRGDGNTEAFF
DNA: TGTGCCAGCAGGGGGGATGGAAACACTGAAGCTTTCTTT

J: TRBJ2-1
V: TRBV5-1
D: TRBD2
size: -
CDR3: CASSPRTSGGNQQFF
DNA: TGCGCCAGCAGCCCTAGGACTAGCGGGGGGAATCAGCAGTTCTTC

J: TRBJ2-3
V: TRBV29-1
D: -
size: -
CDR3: CSVGKGGRGTDTQYF
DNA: TGCAGCGTTGGGAAAGGGGGGCGCGGCACAGATACGCAGTATTTT

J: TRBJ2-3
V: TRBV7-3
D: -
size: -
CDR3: CASSPGGPPDTQYF
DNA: TGTGCCAGCAGCCCTGGGGGGCCGCCAGATACGCAGTATTTT

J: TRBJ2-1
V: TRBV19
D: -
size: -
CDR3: CASSMSHEQFF
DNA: TGTGCCAGTAGTATGAGCCATGAGCAGTTCTTC

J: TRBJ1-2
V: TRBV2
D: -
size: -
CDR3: CASSGNYYGYTF
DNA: TGTGCCAGCAGTGGGAACTACTATGGCTACACCTTC

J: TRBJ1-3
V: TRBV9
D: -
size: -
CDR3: CASSPQEGEGNTIYF
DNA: TGTGCCAGCAGCCCTCAGGAGGGCGAGGGGAACACCATATATTTT

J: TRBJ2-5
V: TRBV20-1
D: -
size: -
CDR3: CSARIGETQYF
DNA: TGCAGTGCTAGGATCGGAGAGACCCAGTACTTC

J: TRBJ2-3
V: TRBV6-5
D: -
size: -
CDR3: CAADTSWRNTQYF
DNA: TGTGCCGCTGACACCTCTTGGAGGAATACGCAGTATTTT

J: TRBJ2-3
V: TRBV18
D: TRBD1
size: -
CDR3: CASSPLPPGDRGPDTQYF
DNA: TGTGCCAGCTCACCACTACCACCCGGGGACAGGGGGCCAGATACGCAGTATTTT